The clone carrying this TCR beta chain appeared once. Some clones are missing from TCRdb's copy, which holds only in-frame ones; the method was immunoSEQ multiplex PCR. The sample shows some 980,000 clones, 70% to 85% of them seen only once. The data were obtained in a study of shared clonotypes between healthy human individuals. Study-wide background: Per donor, three plates held CD4 naive cells, three held CD4 memory, two held CD8 naive and one held CD8 memory.

Input material: memory CD4+ T cells sorted from blood. Documented subset: CD45RA-negative fraction. The TCR originated in a man aged 18 to 30 in good health.

The CDR3 bases are TGCAGCGTTGAAGGACAGGGGGCAGGTGAGCAGTTCTTC. Protein sequence: CSVEGQGAGEQFF. V usage is TRBV29-1 and J usage is TRBJ2-1; 10 bases are shared with TRBD1. The junction had 3 bases not matched to a gene; V was cut back by 1 base and J by 9 bases. The V gene's germline CDR1 is SQVTM and CDR2 ANQGSEA. CDR3 length equals 13 residues.